This TCR beta chain was sequenced during a study of T cells in tumors and immune-related adverse events. Method: immunoSEQ multiplex PCR; TCRdb's copy keeps in-frame clones and lacks some. Of about 2,500 clones in the sample, roughly four fifths were seen once. Germline CDR1 is LGHNT and CDR2 is FRNRAP. CDR3 length: 14 residues. Trimming removed 2 bases from V and 2 bases from J, with 9 bases in between. The sample here was tumor tissue, taken from a patient treated with anti-PD-1 therapy. The V call is TRBV12-5, the J call TRBJ1-2, with D tentatively TRBD1 (6 bases). The receptor was derived from a female donor with metastatic renal cell carcinoma. The CDR3 loop is CASGLMQGNYGYTF. The CDR3 DNA follows: TGTGCTAGTGGTTTGATGCAGGGGAACTATGGCTACACCTTC.